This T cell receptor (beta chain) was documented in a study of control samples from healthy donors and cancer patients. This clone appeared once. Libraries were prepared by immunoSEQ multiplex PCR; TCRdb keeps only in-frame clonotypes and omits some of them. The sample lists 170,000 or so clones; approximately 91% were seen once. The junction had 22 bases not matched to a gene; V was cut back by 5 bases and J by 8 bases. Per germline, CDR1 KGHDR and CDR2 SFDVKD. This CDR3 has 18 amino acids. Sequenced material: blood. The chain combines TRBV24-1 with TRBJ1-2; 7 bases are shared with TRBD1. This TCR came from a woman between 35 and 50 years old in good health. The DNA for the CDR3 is TGTGCCACCAGTGCCCTTAAATCCCGGGCCTACAGGGGAGGAGGCTACACCTTC. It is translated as CATSALKSRAYRGGGYTF.